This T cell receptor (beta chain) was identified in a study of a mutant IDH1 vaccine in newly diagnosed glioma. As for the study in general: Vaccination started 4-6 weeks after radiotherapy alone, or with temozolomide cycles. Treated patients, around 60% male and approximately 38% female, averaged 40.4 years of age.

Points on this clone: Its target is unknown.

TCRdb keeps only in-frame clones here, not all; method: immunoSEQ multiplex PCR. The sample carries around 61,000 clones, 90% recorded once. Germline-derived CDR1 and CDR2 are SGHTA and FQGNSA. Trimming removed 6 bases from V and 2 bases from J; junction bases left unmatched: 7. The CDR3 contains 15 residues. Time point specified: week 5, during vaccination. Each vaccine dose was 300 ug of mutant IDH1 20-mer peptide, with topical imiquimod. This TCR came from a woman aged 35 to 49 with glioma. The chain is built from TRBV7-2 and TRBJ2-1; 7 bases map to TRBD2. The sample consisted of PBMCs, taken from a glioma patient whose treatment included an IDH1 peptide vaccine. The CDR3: CASRLGGSTYNEQFF. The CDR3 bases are TGTGCCAGCAGGTTGGGGGGGAGCACCTACAATGAGCAGTTCTTC.